This T cell receptor beta chain was obtained from a study of cytomegalovirus exposure and HLA in healthy donors. Germline V gene sequence: CDR1 LNHNV, CDR2 YYDKDF (reference sequence). V gave up 0 bases and J gave up 6 bases; unmatched junction bases: 1. The CDR3 contains 14 residues. The donors were in the approximately 130-subject validation cohort; that cohort was separate from the roughly 660-subject first cohort. Regarding this clone: Its antigen is not identified.

Profiled with immunoSEQ multiplex PCR; TCRdb holds only in-frame clones, not every one. The sample lists 150,000 to 200,000 clones; about 82% were seen once. The study, taken as a whole, reports: According to a later analysis, TCR clusters from the first cohort tended to co-occur in the 100 to 150 validation repertoires.

The sequence was collected from a young man in good health and CMV-seropositive. V is TRBV15 and J is TRBJ2-3; TRBD2 agrees at 9 bases. Source material: PBMCs. The CDR3: CATSRDAGGDTQYF. The CDR3 nucleotides are TGTGCCACCAGCAGAGATGCGGGGGGGGATACGCAGTATTTT.